This T cell receptor (beta chain) was found in a study of tumor-infiltrating lymphocytes in localized non-small cell lung cancer. General study results and limits: TCR sequencing covered a subset of patients with enough tissue.

TCRdb's copy holds only in-frame clones and misses some; the assay was immunoSEQ multiplex PCR. The table has 6,500 to 7,000 clones, 76% seen once. Comment on this clone: Its antigen is as yet unknown.

The germline V gene has CDR1 SGHNT and CDR2 YYREEE (reference sequence). The CDR3 is 14 amino acids. V was trimmed by 5 bases and J by 8 bases, leaving 16 bases between them. The sequencing input was uninvolved lung tissue not adjacent to the tumor. The source of this sequence is a human donor with non-small cell lung cancer. This chain uses TRBV5-4 with TRBJ1-4; D unresolved. The CDR3 DNA reads TGTGCCAGCAGAAACGTGCCGGGTATAGAAAAACTGTTTTTT. The encoded protein is CASRNVPGIEKLFF.